The source of this T cell receptor (beta chain) is a study of T cell responses to AZD1222 COVID-19 vaccine. Regarding the study as a whole: Vaccine-related CD4 TCRs covered spike, predominating at 160-218 and 743-854. Donors, mostly white British, included more females; clonal diversity was possibly underestimated. Targets within unmutated variant regions were reportedly found for nearly half of spike-specific TCRs.

Trimming took off 7 bases at V and 5 bases at J, with 17 bases between the two ends. This CDR3 region has 15 residues. Germline V gene sequence: CDR1 SNHLY, CDR2 FYNNEI. About this clone: The antigen is undetermined.

Clones were sequenced by immunoSEQ multiplex PCR, and TCRdb holds only the in-frame ones, with some missing. The sample consists of more than 140,000 clones, 88% of them appearing once. The sample consisted of peripheral blood, taken on day 0 of MenACWY control vaccination. This receptor was taken from an adult in good health. The chain recombines TRBV2 with TRBJ1-4; a weak D match, TRBD1 (5 bases). CDR3 region: CASTIQGRYNEKLFF. CDR3 bases: TGTGCCAGCACCATTCAGGGACGGTACAATGAAAAACTGTTTTTT.